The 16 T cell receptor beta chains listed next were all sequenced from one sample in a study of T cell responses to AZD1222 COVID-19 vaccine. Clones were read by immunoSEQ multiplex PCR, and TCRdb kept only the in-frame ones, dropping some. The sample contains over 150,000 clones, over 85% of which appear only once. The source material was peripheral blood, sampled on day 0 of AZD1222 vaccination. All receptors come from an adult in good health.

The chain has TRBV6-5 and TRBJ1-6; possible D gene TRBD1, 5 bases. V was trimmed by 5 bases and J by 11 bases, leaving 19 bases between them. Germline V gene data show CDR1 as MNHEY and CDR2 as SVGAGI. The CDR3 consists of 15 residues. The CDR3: CASSTTGGTQTPLHF. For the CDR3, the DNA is TGTGCCAGCAGTACAACGGGGGGAACCCAAACACCCCTCCACTTT.

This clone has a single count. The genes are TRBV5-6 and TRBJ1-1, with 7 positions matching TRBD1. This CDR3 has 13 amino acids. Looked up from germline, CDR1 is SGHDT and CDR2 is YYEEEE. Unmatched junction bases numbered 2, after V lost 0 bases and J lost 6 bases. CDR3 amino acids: CASSLDRGSEAFF. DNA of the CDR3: TGTGCCAGCAGCTTGGACAGGGGCTCTGAAGCTTTCTTT. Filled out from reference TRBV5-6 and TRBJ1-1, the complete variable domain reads DAGVTQSPTHLIKTRGQQVTLRCSPKSGHDTVSWYQQALGQGPQFIFQYYEEEERQRGNFPDRFSGHQFPNYSSELNVNALLLGDSALYLCASSLDRGSEAFFGQGTRLTVV.

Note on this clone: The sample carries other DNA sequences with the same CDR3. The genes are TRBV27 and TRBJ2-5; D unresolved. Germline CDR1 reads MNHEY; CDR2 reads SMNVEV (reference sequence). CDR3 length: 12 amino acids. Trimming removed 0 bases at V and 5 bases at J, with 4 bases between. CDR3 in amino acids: CASSLSGETQYF. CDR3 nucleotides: TGTGCCAGCAGTTTATCGGGGGAGACCCAGTACTTC.

CDR3 region: CASRSYSYNEQFF. CDR3 nucleotide sequence: TGTGCAAGTCGCTCATACTCCTACAATGAGCAGTTCTTC. V gene TRBV12-2 combines with J gene TRBJ2-1. TRBV12-2 is reported as a pseudogene. There are 13 residues in the CDR3.

CDR3 in amino acids: CASLRTGGSYEQYF. The CDR3 nucleotides read TGTGCCAGTCTCAGGACAGGGGGTAGCTACGAGCAGTACTTC. The chain joins TRBV6-5 to TRBJ2-7; TRBD1 matches at 10 bases. CDR3 size: 14 residues. Per the germline V gene, CDR1 is MNHEY and CDR2 is SVGAGI. V trimming: 9 bases; J trimming: 3 bases; junction bases outside the gene matches: 8.

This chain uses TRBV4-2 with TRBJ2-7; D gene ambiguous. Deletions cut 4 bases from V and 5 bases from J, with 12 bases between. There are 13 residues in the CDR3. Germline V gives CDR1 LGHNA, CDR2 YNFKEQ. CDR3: CASSLEDSHEQYF. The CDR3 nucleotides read TGTGCCAGCAGCCTAGAGGATTCCCACGAGCAGTACTTC.

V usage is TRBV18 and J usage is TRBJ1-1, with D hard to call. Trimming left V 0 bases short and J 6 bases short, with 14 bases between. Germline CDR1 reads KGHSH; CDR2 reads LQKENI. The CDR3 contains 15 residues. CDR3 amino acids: CASSPPFRERAEAFF. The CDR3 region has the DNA TGTGCCAGCTCACCACCTTTCCGGGAGCGGGCTGAAGCTTTCTTT.

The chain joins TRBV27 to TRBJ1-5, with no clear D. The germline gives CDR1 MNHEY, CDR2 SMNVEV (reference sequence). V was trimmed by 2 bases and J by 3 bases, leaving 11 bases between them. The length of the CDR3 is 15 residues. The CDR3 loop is CASSLRPFPNQPQHF. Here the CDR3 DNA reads TGTGCCAGCAGTTTAAGACCTTTTCCCAATCAGCCCCAGCATTTT.

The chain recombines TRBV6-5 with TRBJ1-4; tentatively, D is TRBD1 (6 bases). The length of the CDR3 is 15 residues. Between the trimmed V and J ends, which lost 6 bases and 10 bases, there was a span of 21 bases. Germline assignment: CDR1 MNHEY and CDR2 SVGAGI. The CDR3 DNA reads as TGTGCCAGCAGCGACGCAGGGGATCAGCGGGGAAAACTGTTTTTT. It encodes CASSDAGDQRGKLFF.

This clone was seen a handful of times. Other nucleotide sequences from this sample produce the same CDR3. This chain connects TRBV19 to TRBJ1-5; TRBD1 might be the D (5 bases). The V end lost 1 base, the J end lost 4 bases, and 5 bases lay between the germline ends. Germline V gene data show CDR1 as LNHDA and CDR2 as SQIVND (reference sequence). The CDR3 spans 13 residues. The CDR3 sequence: CASSIGGNQPQHF. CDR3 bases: TGTGCCAGTAGTATAGGGGGGAATCAGCCCCAGCATTTT.

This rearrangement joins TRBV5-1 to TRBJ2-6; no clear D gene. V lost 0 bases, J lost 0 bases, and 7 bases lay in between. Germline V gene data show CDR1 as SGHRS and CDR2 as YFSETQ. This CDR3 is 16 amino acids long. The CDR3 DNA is TGCGCCAGCAGCTTGGGGGCAGTCTCTGGGGCCAACGTCCTGACTTTC. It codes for CASSLGAVSGANVLTF.

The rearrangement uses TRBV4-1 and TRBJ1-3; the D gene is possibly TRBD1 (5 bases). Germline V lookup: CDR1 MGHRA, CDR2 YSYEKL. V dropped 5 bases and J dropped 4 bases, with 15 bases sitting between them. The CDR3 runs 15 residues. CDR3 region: CASSSTEGLGNTIYF. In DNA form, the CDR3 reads TGCGCCAGCAGCTCAACGGAGGGGTTGGGAAACACCATATATTTT.

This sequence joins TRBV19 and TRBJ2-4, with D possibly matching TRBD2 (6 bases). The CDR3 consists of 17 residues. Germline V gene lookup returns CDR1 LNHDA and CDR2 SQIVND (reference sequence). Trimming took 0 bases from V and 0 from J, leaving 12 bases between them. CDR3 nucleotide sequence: TGTGCCAGTAGTATAGATGGGCTAGCGAGAGCCAAAAACATTCAGTACTTC. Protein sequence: CASSIDGLARAKNIQYF.

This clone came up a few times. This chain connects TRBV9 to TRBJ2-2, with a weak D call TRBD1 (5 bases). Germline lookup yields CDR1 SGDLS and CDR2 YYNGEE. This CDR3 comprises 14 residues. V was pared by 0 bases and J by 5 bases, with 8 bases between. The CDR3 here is CASSVAGSTGELFF. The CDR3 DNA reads TGTGCCAGCAGCGTAGCAGGGTCGACCGGGGAGCTGTTTTTT. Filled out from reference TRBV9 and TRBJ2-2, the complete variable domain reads DSGVTQTPKHLITATGQRVTLRCSPRSGDLSVYWYQQSLDQGLQFLIQYYNGEERAKGNILERFSAQQFPDLHSELNLSSLELGDSALYFCASSVAGSTGELFFGEGSRLTVL.

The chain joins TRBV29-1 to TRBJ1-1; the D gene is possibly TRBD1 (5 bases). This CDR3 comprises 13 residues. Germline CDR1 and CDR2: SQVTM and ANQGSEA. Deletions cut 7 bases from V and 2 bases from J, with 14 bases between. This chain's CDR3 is CSGTDRLNTEAFF. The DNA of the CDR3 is TGCAGCGGAACAGACAGACTAAACACTGAAGCTTTCTTT.

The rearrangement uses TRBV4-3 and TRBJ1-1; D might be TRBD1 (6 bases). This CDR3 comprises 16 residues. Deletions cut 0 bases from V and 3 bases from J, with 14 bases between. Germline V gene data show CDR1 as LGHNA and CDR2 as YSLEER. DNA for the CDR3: TGCGCCAGCAGCCAAGATAGTGTGGGGGCGTACACTGAAGCTTTCTTT. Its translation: CASSQDSVGAYTEAFF.